This passage covers 26 T cell receptor beta chains from one sample sequenced in a study of T cell responses to AZD1222 COVID-19 vaccine. Sequenced by immunoSEQ multiplex PCR; TCRdb stores in-frame clones only, minus some. Of around 120,000 clones detected, roughly 92% appear once; the ten largest clones hold about 1.1%. Sequenced material: peripheral blood, taken 28 days after the second AZD1222 dose. The receptor set was obtained from an adult who received the AZD1222 COVID-19 vaccine.

A single count supports this clone. Relative to the germline gene, one junction end is altered; a read error may explain this. The V and J genes are TRBV30 and TRBJ2-3, with TRBD2 identical over 7 bases. The CDR3 covers 11 residues. The V gene's germline CDR1 is GTSNPN and CDR2 SVGIG (reference sequence). The CDR3 region is CAWSGGGRVDF. The CDR3 region has the DNA TGTGCCTGGAGTGGGGGGGGACGCGTGGATTTT.

The chain combines TRBV21-1 with TRBJ2-3; the D call TRBD1 from the table was never checked on the DNA. TRBV21-1 is shown as a pseudogene. The CDR3 has 16 amino acids. The CDR3 region is CASSMVWTGSTDTQYF. CDR3 bases: TGTGCCAGCAGCATGGTATGGACAGGGAGTACAGATACGCAGTATTTT.

The chain links TRBV5-1 to TRBJ2-5; 12 nucleotides match TRBD2. J lost 5 bases, V lost 0 bases, and 8 bases had no gene match. Per germline, CDR1 SGHRS and CDR2 YFSETQ. This CDR3 is built from 17 residues. CDR3 DNA: TGCGCCAGCAGCTTGGTTGCTAGCGGGGGGGCGGTGGAGACCCAGTACTTC. Residues: CASSLVASGGAVETQYF.

This clone occurred a few times. The genes are TRBV28 and TRBJ2-7; 8 bases fit TRBD1. The CDR3 has 12 residues. Unmatched junction bases numbered 1, after V lost 4 bases and J lost 5 bases. From germline, CDR1 is MDHEN and CDR2 SYDVKM. The CDR3 DNA reads as TGTGCCAGCAGTTGGACAGGGAACGAGCAGTACTTC. Translated, it gives CASSWTGNEQYF.

The gene calls are TRBV24-1 and TRBJ1-2; 8 bases are shared with TRBD1. In germline, CDR1 is KGHDR, CDR2 SFDVKD. The CDR3 spans 14 residues. The junction had 7 bases not matched to a gene; V was cut back by 5 bases and J by 6 bases. The CDR3 DNA sequence: TGTGCCACCAGTGGTCTGGACAGGGCTGATGGCTACACCTTC. Its translation: CATSGLDRADGYTF.

The chain employs TRBV7-3 and TRBJ1-1, with D unresolved. Germline values: CDR1 SGHTA, CDR2 FQGTGA. CDR3 length: 14 residues. Trimming cost V 5 bases and J 1 base, with 11 bases left between them. The CDR3 DNA follows: TGTGCCAGCAGCCTTCAACCAGGGAACACTGAAGCTTTCTTT. This codes for CASSLQPGNTEAFF.

This chain links TRBV18 with TRBJ1-2; D unclear. Trimming took off 2 bases at V and 2 bases at J, with 9 bases between the two ends. The germline CDR1 and CDR2 sequences are KGHSH and LQKENI. This CDR3 spans 14 amino acids. CDR3 nucleotide sequence: TGTGCCAGCTCACCAGTAACGGAGAACTATGGCTACACCTTC. As protein: CASSPVTENYGYTF.

The rearrangement joins TRBV11-3 to TRBJ1-1; D remains unclear. The CDR3 consists of 14 residues. Germline values: CDR1 SGHNT, CDR2 YENEEA. V lost 7 bases and J lost 0, with 12 bases in between. The CDR3 sequence: CASTQNRVNTEAFF. In DNA, the CDR3 is TGTGCCAGCACCCAAAACAGAGTGAACACTGAAGCTTTCTTT. The full variable domain, rest sourced from reference TRBV11-3 and TRBJ1-1, is EAGVVQSPRYKIIEKKQPVAFWCNPISGHNTLYWYLQNLGQGPELLIRYENEEAVDDSQLPKDRFSAERLKGVDSTLKIQPAELGDSAVYLCASTQNRVNTEAFFGQGTRLTVV.

This chain links TRBV13 with TRBJ2-7, with TRBD2 identical over 9 bases. Germline-derived CDR1 and CDR2 are PRHDT and FYEKMQ (reference sequence). The junction had 11 bases not matched to a gene; V was cut back by 6 bases and J by 2 bases. This CDR3 has 16 amino acids. CDR3 nucleotide sequence: TGTGCCAGCAGTTTCTTACTCAGCGGGGGGACCTACGAGCAGTACTTC. Amino acids: CASSFLLSGGTYEQYF.

The genes are TRBV6-5 and TRBJ2-7, with TRBD1 as a possible D gene (6 bases). Germline V gene sequence: CDR1 MNHEY, CDR2 SVGAGI. CDR3 length equals 12 residues. Trimming shortened V by 11 bases and J by 3 bases, and 14 bases separated the two germline ends. Here the CDR3 reads CAVDRRGYEQYF. The CDR3 DNA follows: TGTGCCGTCGACAGGCGCGGCTACGAGCAGTACTTC.

The V gene is TRBV10-1, the J gene TRBJ1-5, with a weak D call TRBD1 (6 bases). The CDR3 spans 16 residues. V lost 4 bases to trimming and J lost 2 bases, with 15 bases between them. Germline assignment: CDR1 WNHNN and CDR2 SYGVQD (reference sequence). This CDR3 is CASSGRGFRGNQPQHF. The CDR3 nucleotides are TGCGCCAGCAGTGGGAGGGGGTTTCGGGGCAATCAGCCCCAGCATTTT.

The gene calls are TRBV7-7 and TRBJ2-3; TRBD1 matches at 8 bases. The CDR3 is made up of 16 amino acids. V lost 1 base and J lost 4; bases outside the gene matches: 7. The germline CDR1 and CDR2 sequences are SSHAT and FNYEAQ (reference sequence). The DNA of the CDR3 is TGTGCCAGCAGCTTAGGATCAGGGGGCAATTCAGATACGCAGTATTTT. It specifies CASSLGSGGNSDTQYF.

The J gene is TRBJ2-7, the V gene TRBV30; 7 bases match TRBD1. Germline CDR1 and CDR2: GTSNPN and SVGIG (reference sequence). V shed 3 bases and J 1 base; nucleotides not matched to a gene: 6. This CDR3 is 14 amino acids long. For the CDR3, the DNA is TGTGCCTGGAGGGCCGGGACAGCTTCCTACGAGCAGTACTTC. This translates into CAWRAGTASYEQYF.

V usage is TRBV5-5 and J usage is TRBJ2-7; a possible D gene is TRBD1 (6 bases). Trimming shortened V by 4 bases and J by 2 bases, and 10 bases separated the two germline ends. Germline CDR1 is SGHKS and CDR2 is YYEKEE (reference sequence). This CDR3 region has 13 residues. CDR3 region: CASSEYRAYEQYF. In DNA form, the CDR3 reads TGTGCCAGCAGCGAATACAGGGCCTACGAGCAGTACTTC.

V and J are TRBV10-2 and TRBJ1-5, with unresolved D. Germline CDR1 WSHSY, CDR2 SAAADI. Trimming left V 0 bases short and J 0 bases short, with 3 bases between. The CDR3 contains 14 residues. CDR3 amino acids: CASSESSSNQPQHF. The CDR3, as DNA: TGCGCCAGCAGTGAGTCCAGTAGCAATCAGCCCCAGCATTTT.

As DNA, the CDR3 is TGTGCCAGCTCAGATCCGGGACAGGGGGCCGGTGAGCAGTTCTTC. This sequence encodes CASSDPGQGAGEQFF. The chain carries TRBV18 and TRBJ2-1; 12 bases fit TRBD1. The CDR3 extends over 15 amino acids. The germline V gene encodes CDR1 KGHSH and CDR2 LQKENI. Unmatched junction bases numbered 8, after V lost 5 bases and J lost 9 bases.

DNA of the CDR3: TGCGCCAGCAGCCGGGCGCTGGCGGCTGGCACTGAAGCTTTCTTT. Translation: CASSRALAAGTEAFF. The chain links TRBV4-3 to TRBJ1-1; D unclear. CDR3 length: 15 residues. CDR1 LGHNA and CDR2 YSLEER come from the germline V gene. The germline V and J ends were trimmed by 4 bases and 4 bases, with 16 bases remaining between them.

V and J are TRBV11-2 and TRBJ2-1; the match to TRBD2 covers 9 bases. With V trimmed by 10 bases and J by 7 bases, 11 bases remained unmatched. CDR1 is SGHAT and CDR2 is FQNNGV in the germline V gene. The CDR3 totals 14 residues. CDR3 DNA sequence: TGTGCCATCCGTGCGGGGGGGCCAATTAATGAGCAGTTCTTC. As protein: CAIRAGGPINEQFF.

V is TRBV9 and J is TRBJ1-2; unclear D gene. CDR3 size: 13 residues. The ends were cut back, 3 bases at V and 8 bases at J, with 14 bases in the middle. The V gene's germline CDR1 is SGDLS and CDR2 YYNGEE. The CDR3 spells CASSEILGAGYTF. DNA of the CDR3: TGTGCCAGCAGCGAGATACTAGGAGCGGGCTACACCTTC.

The CDR3 bases are TGTGCCACCAGCAATAGACAGGGGCGAGAGAATGAGCAGTTCTTC. Translated, it gives CATSNRQGRENEQFF. The chain uses TRBV15 and TRBJ2-1; 8 nucleotides align to TRBD1. V gave up 4 bases and J gave up 7 bases; unmatched junction bases: 9. The germline V gene encodes CDR1 LNHNV and CDR2 YYDKDF (reference sequence). The CDR3 is made up of 15 amino acids. Filled out from reference TRBV15 and TRBJ2-1, the complete variable domain reads DAMVIQNPRYQVTQFGKPVTLSCSQTLNHNVMYWYQQKSSQAPKLLFHYYDKDFNNEADTPDNFQSRRPNTSFCFLDIRSPGLGDTAMYLCATSNRQGRENEQFFGPGTRLTVL.

The chain carries TRBV30 and TRBJ1-5, with D perhaps matching TRBD1 (5 bases). Trimming cost V 5 bases and J 5 bases, with 13 bases left between them. Germline V gene sequence: CDR1 GTSNPN, CDR2 SVGIG (reference sequence). This CDR3 is built from 13 residues. CDR3 bases: TGTGCCTGGGCAGGGCAGGGAGATCAGCCCCAGCATTTT. This translates into CAWAGQGDQPQHF. The full variable domain, rest sourced from reference TRBV30 and TRBJ1-5, is SQTIHQWPATLVQPVGSPLSLECTVEGTSNPNLYWYRQAAGRGLQLLFYSVGIGQISSEVPQNLSASRPQDRQFILSSKKLLLSDSGFYLCAWAGQGDQPQHFGDGTRLSIL.

This clone has just one count. V usage is TRBV20-1 and J usage is TRBJ2-3; D remains ambiguous. The germline V and J ends were trimmed by 3 bases and 9 bases, with 10 bases remaining between them. Germline V CDR1 and CDR2: DFQATT, SNEGSKA (reference sequence). This CDR3 spans 11 amino acids. For the CDR3, the DNA is TGCAGTGCTAGGGCAAGCTTCACGCAGTATTTT. Translating it yields CSARASFTQYF.

V is TRBV5-6 and J is TRBJ1-2, with a weak D call TRBD1 (5 bases). This CDR3 contains 14 residues. With 0 bases removed from V and 4 bases from J, the gap between germline ends came to 10 bases. CDR1 and CDR2 (germline): SGHDT, YYEEEE. The CDR3 DNA sequence: TGTGCCAGCAGCTTGGGAGGGGCGGGCTATGGCTACACCTTC. It codes for CASSLGGAGYGYTF.

This clone occurred a few times. CDR3: CASRLGQGANQPQHF. CDR3 nucleotides: TGTGCCAGCAGACTCGGACAGGGGGCAAATCAGCCCCAGCATTTT. The chain links TRBV6-5 to TRBJ1-5; 11 bases are a match to TRBD1. Germline V lookup: CDR1 MNHEY, CDR2 SVGAGI. The length of the CDR3 is 15 residues. With V trimmed by 6 bases and J by 4 bases, 5 bases remained unmatched.

This sequence joins TRBV7-9 and TRBJ2-1; D possibly matches TRBD1 or TRBD2 (5 bases each). CDR3 size: 19 residues. CDR1 SEHNR and CDR2 FQNEAQ come from the germline V gene (reference sequence). V lost 1 base and J 8 bases, leaving 27 bases between the germline ends. The CDR3 nucleotides are TGTGCCAGCAGCTTAGTCCTCGGGGCGGAGCCGGATGTGGCCCATGAGCAGTTCTTC. Amino acid sequence: CASSLVLGAEPDVAHEQFF. Looking up the rest from reference TRBV7-9 and TRBJ2-1 gives the full variable domain: DTGVSQNPRHKITKRGQNVTFRCDPISEHNRLYWYRQTLGQGPEFLTYFQNEAQLEKSRLLSDRFSAERPKGSFSTLEIQRTEQGDSAMYLCASSLVLGAEPDVAHEQFFGPGTRLTVL.

The genes are TRBV6-2 or TRBV6-3 and TRBJ1-1, with 9 bases lining up with TRBD1. V shed 2 bases, J shed 2 bases, and the junction held 9 bases outside the gene matches. CDR1 MNHEY and CDR2 SVGEGT come from the germline V gene. The CDR3 consists of 17 residues. CDR3 nucleotides: TGTGCCAGCAGTTACCGGGGGACAGGGCTCATAAACACTGAAGCTTTCTTT. Protein: CASSYRGTGLINTEAFF.